This T cell receptor beta chain originates from a study of Ad26.COV2.S vaccination and SARS-CoV-2 variants. Study-wide background: As a participant in COV1001, the donor was in the Ad26.COV2.S trial arm. By the intramuscular route, Ad26.COV2.S was given once, or twice 56 days apart.

Documented treatment: approximately 18 received Ad26.COV2.S at low or high dose, single or two shots; 5 received placebo; per-sample allocation not given. Sampling took place 63 days after the first vaccine or placebo injection. Sequencing used immunoSEQ multiplex PCR; TCRdb keeps in-frame clones, though not all of them. The data contain about 680,000 clones, 80% to 90% of them seen just once; the ten biggest clones take up roughly 1.5%. General observations from the study: Total responses of T cells may have been underestimated by the analyses of TCR breadth and depth.

About this clone itself: Its specificity is unknown.

The CDR3 has 13 residues. V lost 5 bases, J lost 5 bases, and 13 bases lay in between. The sample was peripheral blood, taken in a trial of Ad26.COV2.S vaccine versus placebo. This clonotype originated in a person aged 18-65 years who received the Ad26.COV2.S COVID-19 vaccine or a placebo. V usage is TRBV12-3 or TRBV12-4 and J usage is TRBJ2-7; D is tentatively TRBD1 or TRBD2 (5 bases each). CDR3 region: CASSPRGWHEQYF. CDR3 sequence (DNA): TGTGCCAGCAGTCCCCGGGGCTGGCACGAGCAGTACTTC.